This passage covers 6 T cell receptor beta chains from one sample sequenced in a study of T cell changes during pregnancy in multiple sclerosis. Measured with immunoSEQ multiplex PCR; TCRdb has only the in-frame clones, and not every one. The profile shows 35,000 to 45,000 clones, roughly 87% of them singletons. The sequencing here drew on CD4+ T cells from peripheral blood mononuclear cells, taken after pregnancy. The receptor source for this set is a female donor with multiple sclerosis, enrolled in a pregnancy study.

The chain carries TRBV18 and TRBJ1-3; D is unresolved. Germline V lookup: CDR1 KGHSH, CDR2 LQKENI. This CDR3 region has 12 residues. V shed 2 bases and J shed 9 bases, with 8 bases lying between them. This CDR3 reads CASSPERATIYF. The CDR3 coding sequence is TGTGCCAGCTCACCAGAACGAGCCACCATATATTTT.

The chain employs TRBV4-1 and TRBJ1-5; 8 nucleotides line up with TRBD1. Germline V gene lookup returns CDR1 MGHRA and CDR2 YSYEKL. Trimming took 1 base from V and 2 from J; bases not matched to a gene: 13. This CDR3 has 19 amino acids. Written as DNA, the CDR3 is TGCGCCAGCAGCCAAGCTTGGGACAGGTCCCGTGGTGGCAATCAGCCCCAGCATTTT. Translation: CASSQAWDRSRGGNQPQHF.

J is TRBJ1-4 and V is TRBV5-4; 9 bases are shared with TRBD1. Looked up from germline, CDR1 is SGHNT and CDR2 is YYREEE (reference sequence). This CDR3 has 15 residues. Trimming cost V 4 bases and J 6 bases; bases outside gene matches: 7. CDR3 protein: CASSAGGQGYEKLFF. CDR3 in DNA: TGTGCCAGCAGCGCTGGCGGACAGGGGTATGAAAAACTGTTTTTT.

This CDR3 reads CASSAKQGLAEAFF. DNA of the CDR3: TGTGCCAGCAGCGCAAAACAGGGGCTGGCTGAAGCTTTCTTT. This rearrangement joins TRBV7-9 to TRBJ1-1, with 7 nucleotides matching TRBD1. V lost 5 bases to trimming and J lost 6 bases; unmatched junction nucleotides: 9. The CDR3 consists of 14 residues. Germline V gene lookup returns CDR1 SEHNR and CDR2 FQNEAQ (reference sequence). The full variable domain, rest sourced from reference TRBV7-9 and TRBJ1-1, is DTGVSQNPRHKITKRGQNVTFRCDPISEHNRLYWYRQTLGQGPEFLTYFQNEAQLEKSRLLSDRFSAERPKGSFSTLEIQRTEQGDSAMYLCASSAKQGLAEAFFGQGTRLTVV.

This chain links TRBV7-3 with TRBJ2-1, with 10 bases lining up with TRBD2. CDR3 length: 16 residues. CDR1 SGHTA and CDR2 FQGTGA come from the germline V gene. The trim removed 4 bases at V and 4 bases at J, leaving 7 bases unmatched. The CDR3 sequence: CASSSRLAGGYNEQFF. The CDR3 nucleotides read TGTGCCAGCAGCTCGCGACTAGCGGGCGGATACAATGAGCAGTTCTTC.

This clone appeared a single time. The chain joins TRBV5-1 to TRBJ2-3; D possibly corresponds to TRBD2 (6 bases). Germline-derived CDR1 and CDR2 are SGHRS and YFSETQ. The CDR3 covers 14 residues. Between the trimmed V and J ends, which lost 7 bases and 1 base, there was a span of 13 bases. The CDR3 nucleotides read TGCGCCAGCTCTAAGGTAGCGGGCACAGATACGCAGTATTTT. Translation: CASSKVAGTDTQYF.